This T cell receptor (beta chain) originates from a study (dated by TCRdb to 2013 to 2016). Background for the entire study: Whether tumor-infiltrating Tregs in breast cancer are recruited from blood Tregs or converted in situ from other CD4+ T cell subsets was tested.

Inclusive of the bounding cysteine and phenylalanine, the CDR3 is 12 residues long. Solely the CDR3 DNA is kept, with 36 bases framed from the first base. Trimming removed 7 bases from V and 8 bases from J, leaving 14 bases between the germline ends. Taken from the germline V gene, the CDR1 and CDR2 loops are SNHLY and FYNNEI. With respect to this clonotype: The antigen it recognizes is unknown. There are no base qualities to consult, and no much larger clone falls within one base.

Amplification of full-length TCR variable regions was done by 5' RACE PCR using constant-region reverse primers, and this step was followed by semi-nested PCR with Nested Universal Primer A. Using the ReliaPrep RNA Cell Miniprep System, total RNA was extracted, and the SMARTer RACE 5'/3' Kit was then used to reverse transcribe the RNA into 5'RACE-ready cDNA. Multiplex adaptors were used to barcode full-length TCR alpha and beta libraries, and the barcoded libraries were sequenced on an Illumina MiSeq. In the original analysis: Sequencing data were pooled across the five patients for each of nine subset-tissue groups and compared by unsupervised clustering of TCR gene usage. Repertoire similarity was calculated with the Morisita-Horn index, weighting shared sequences by their contribution to each repertoire. TCRdb itself trimmed the public reads at Q25 with fastp, ran MiXCR and retained productive beta chains. When rows share a CDR3 protein, they turn into one entry using the most common DNA and genes. TCRdb, not the authors, supplied the V and J calls. The sample profile shows tens of thousands of distinct CDR3 sequences; about 28% of them were found once. Of the sample, about 2.2% is held by the ten largest clones.

General study outcomes and caveats: Tumor memory CD4+ T cell TCR gene usage clustered with blood and lymph node memory CD4+ cells and lymph node naive CD4+ cells. The larger-cohort validation was restricted to a single TCR beta V-J rearrangement rather than whole repertoires. Tumor-infiltrating Treg TCR alpha and beta sequences overlapped most with tumor naive CD4+ T cells, then with blood naive CD4+ T cells.

The Miltenyi Naive CD4+ T Cell Isolation kit was used to purify naive CD4+ T cells, and Tregs were depleted with CD25 microbeads. Tregs, naive and memory CD4+ T cells from tumor, blood and ipsilateral draining lymph nodes of five breast cancer patients underwent full-length TCR alpha and beta sequencing. Ficoll density gradient centrifugation was used to isolate mononuclear cells from either lymph nodes or roughly 50 ml of peripheral blood. A purity exceeding 90% was confirmed by FACS for the sorted cell populations. The clonotype was recovered from a female donor with breast cancer. Sequenced sample: naive CD4+ T cells sorted from blood. The cell subset or site label of this sample denotes: naive CD4+ T cells, CD4+CD45RA+CD25-. The chain was built from TRBV2 and TRBJ1-1; no D segment can be confidently identified. The nucleotides read TGTGCCAGCAAGAGGGCGGAGGTGGAAGCTTTCTTT. Translated, this gives CASKRAEVEAFF.